This T cell receptor beta chain was sequenced during a study of blood T cell repertoires in COVID-19. For the study at large: The samples span acute and convalescent COVID-19 from the United States, Italy and Spain. PBMCs, B-cell-depleted T cells, or T cells were the source of the cDNA or gDNA that made up the material.

The V gene end was trimmed by 6 bases and the J gene end by 7 bases; junction bases not matched to a gene: 9. CDR1 and CDR2 from the germline V gene are LNHDA and SQIVND (reference sequence). This CDR3 is built from 15 residues. Under the authors' procedure: The authors estimated nucleated cell counts from reference gene primer amplification. TCRdb's table, derived via immunoSEQ multiplex PCR, lists solely in-frame clones and lacks some. V and J calls and clone size come straight from that table; D and trimming were deduced from the DNA. The data show 96,000 or so clones, 90% seen once. The sequence was obtained from a man between 60 and 75 years old with acute or convalescent COVID-19. The sequenced material came from peripheral blood. The chain recombines TRBV19 with TRBJ1-6, with TRBD1 identical over 7 bases. The DNA for the CDR3 is TGTGCCAGTAGCGTGGCCGGGACAGAGAATTCACCCCTCCACTTT. Encoded protein: CASSVAGTENSPLHF.